This T cell receptor beta chain stems from a study of T cells after yellow fever vaccination. Study background: Fractions of low cell number were prepared using SMART-Seq v4 Ultra Low Input. Study-wide results and caveats: Among primary-vaccination clones, most reappeared after the booster, at around 97% for CD4 and more than 75% for CD8. Contamination by abundant bulk-population clonotypes could be present in FACS-sorted repertoires.

There are 13 residues in the CDR3. Germline loops: CDR1 LGHNA, CDR2 YNFKEQ. V dropped 1 base and J dropped 11; count of bases not matched to a gene: 3. Via MiXCR, TCRdb re-called the 5' RACE reads, giving one row per CDR3 protein. Counted here are under 400,000 distinct CDR3 sequences, roughly an eighth occurring once; the ten biggest clones make up roughly 3%. Concerning this clonotype: What it recognizes is unknown.

V is TRBV4-2 and J is TRBJ2-1; 9 positions agree with TRBD2. The receptor's source is a man younger than 35 who received the YFV17D yellow fever vaccine. The starting material was CD4+ T cells sorted from PBMCs, obtained 15 days after the yellow fever booster vaccination. The CDR3, as DNA: TGTGCCAGCAGCCAAGCCGGGACTAGCCAGCAGTTCTTC. It is translated as CASSQAGTSQQFF.